A selection of T cell receptor beta chains follows, all from one sample in a study of T cells in Graves' hyperthyroidism and ophthalmopathy. A single record per CDR3 protein comes from TCRdb applying MiXCR to the multiplex PCR reads. Of roughly 650,000 distinct CDR3 sequences in the sample, more than 15% were seen once. The specimen sequenced was blood. These receptor sequences come from a woman aged 40-49 years with Graves' ophthalmopathy. Both conserved end residues are part of each CDR3. Fields, in order: D gene, J gene, clone size, V gene, CDR3 DNA, CDR3 protein. The D gene is left open where the match is weak. Clone size is given for some rows only: seen once, a few or many times, or a class if the clone is expanded.

- TRBJ1-3 few TRBV5-6 TGTGCCAGCAGCTTCCAGCTACTCTCTGGAAACACCATATATTTT CASSFQLLSGNTIYF
- TRBJ2-7 few TRBV5-1 TGCGCCAGCAGCTTAGTCGGGACGGCCTCCTACGAGCAGTACTTC CASSLVGTASYEQYF
TRBD2 TRBJ2-1 - TRBV11-2 TGTGCCATCATTTACCGCGGGACTAGCGGGAGGTTTTCTAGTGAGCAGTTCTTC CAIIYRGTSGRFSSEQFF
- TRBJ2-2 many TRBV7-9 TGTGCCAGCAGCCCCATCTTTGATACCGGGGAGCTGTTTTTT CASSPIFDTGELFF
TRBD2 TRBJ2-3 many TRBV11-2 TGTGCCAGCAGCCCAAGAGGACTAGCGGATTTCACAGATACGCAGTATTTT CASSPRGLADFTDTQYF
- TRBJ2-3 many TRBV11-2 TGTGCCAGCAGCCACGGACGTCGTCTCACAGATACGCAGTATTTT CASSHGRRLTDTQYF
TRBD2 TRBJ2-6 few TRBV24-1 TGTGCCACCAGTGGAGGAGGACTAGCGGGAGGGCCTCCTGGGGCCAACGTCCTGACTTTC CATSGGGLAGGPPGANVLTF
TRBD1 TRBJ2-7 - TRBV6-1 TGTGCCAGCAGGAAGCAACGGGACAGCTCCTACGAGCAGTACTTC CASRKQRDSSYEQYF
TRBD1 TRBJ2-1 - TRBV18 TGTGCCAGCTCACTCGGGACAGGGGTTGGTGAGCAGTTCTTC CASSLGTGVGEQFF
TRBD2 TRBJ2-7 few TRBV28 TGTGCCAGCAGTTTAGCCCCTCAAATTAGACTAGCGGAAAGCTCCTACGAGCAGTACTTC CASSLAPQIRLAESSYEQYF
TRBD1 TRBJ1-1 many TRBV29-1 TGCAGCGCCCACAGGACAGGGGGAGTTGAAGCTTTCTTT CSAHRTGGVEAFF
- TRBJ2-3 - TRBV4-2 TGTGCCAGCAGCCAAGGGGCACTCGCCACAGATACGCAGTATTTT CASSQGALATDTQYF
- TRBJ2-1 few TRBV12-3/TRBV12-4 TGTGCCAGCAGTTTTAGCCCCCACAATGAGCAGTTCTTC CASSFSPHNEQFF
- TRBJ1-2 many TRBV20-1 TGCAGTGCTAGCAGTCCTGGGAACTATGGCTACACCTTC CSASSPGNYGYTF
- TRBJ2-5 few TRBV5-1 TGCGCCAGCAGCTCGAACCAGGTAGGTCAGGAGACCCAGTACTTC CASSSNQVGQETQYF
TRBD2 TRBJ2-7 many TRBV20-1 TGCAGTGCGGAGCGGGGCTCCTACGAGCAGTACTTC CSAERGSYEQYF
- TRBJ2-2 - TRBV9 TGTGCCACCAACCCCGGGGGCGCGAACACCGGGGAGCTGTTTTTT CATNPGGANTGELFF
- TRBJ2-5 many TRBV20-1 TGCAGTGCTAGCCGGTTCCAAGAGACCCAGTACTTC CSASRFQETQYF
- TRBJ1-3 few TRBV6-1 TGTGCCAGCCTTTGGGGCCCTGGAAACACCATATATTTT CASLWGPGNTIYF
- TRBJ2-3 many TRBV28 TGTGCCAGCAGTTTTATCGGTATAACGAGAGATACGCAGTATTTT CASSFIGITRDTQYF
- TRBJ2-3 many TRBV12-3/TRBV12-4 TGTGCCAGCAGTTTAGTCATTGCCGCCGCAGATACGCAGTATTTT CASSLVIAAADTQYF
- TRBJ2-7 many TRBV10-3 TGTGCCATCAGTGAGGACAGTTACGAGCAGTACTTC CAISEDSYEQYF
- TRBJ2-1 many TRBV3-1 TGTGCCAGCAGCCAAGATCCTGCGGCCCACATTAGTGAGCAGTTCTTC CASSQDPAAHISEQFF
- TRBJ1-1 many TRBV20-1 TGCAGTGCTAGAGATCATTCGAGGGGCCCTGGGAGCACTGAAGCTTTCTTT CSARDHSRGPGSTEAFF
TRBD1 TRBJ2-7 many TRBV30 TGTGCCTGGAATACCGGGACAGGGAGGGACGAGCAGTACTTC CAWNTGTGRDEQYF
- TRBJ2-4 few TRBV5-1 TGCGCCAGCAGCTTGGGGCAGGGTATGGACATTCAGTACTTC CASSLGQGMDIQYF
- TRBJ1-3 - TRBV12-3/TRBV12-4 TGTGCCAGCAGTTTAGCGCAAGGGAGTGGAAACACCATATATTTT CASSLAQGSGNTIYF
- TRBJ2-6 - TRBV20-1 TGCAGTGCCCGGACAGCTACCAACGTCCTGACTTTC CSARTATNVLTF
- TRBJ2-3 many TRBV6-1 TGTGCCAGCGGGACTGGACGATGGGACACAGATACGCAGTATTTT CASGTGRWDTDTQYF
- TRBJ2-3 many TRBV6-1 TGTGCCAGCAGTGAACAAAGGGGGGATACGCAGTATTTT CASSEQRGDTQYF
TRBD1 TRBJ2-2 few TRBV5-1 TGCGCCAGCAGCCGACAGGGGGCTCTCACCGGGGAGCTGTTTTTT CASSRQGALTGELFF
- TRBJ1-1 many TRBV5-1 TGCGCCAGCAGCTTGGTTCAGGGTGCCACTGAAGCTTTCTTT CASSLVQGATEAFF
TRBD2 TRBJ2-1 many TRBV12-3/TRBV12-4 TGTGCCAGCATGGGGGGGAGCTCCTACAATGAGCAGTTCTTC CASMGGSSYNEQFF
TRBD1 TRBJ2-7 few TRBV28 TGTGCCAGCGTGTTAGGACAGGGGGCCTACGAGCAGTACTTC CASVLGQGAYEQYF
- TRBJ2-7 many TRBV5-1 TGCGCCAGCAAGAAAGGGGCAGGCGAGCAGTACTTC CASKKGAGEQYF
- TRBJ2-2 - TRBV18 TGTGCCAGCTCACCACAGGGTCAGGCGAACACCGGGGAGCTGTTTTTT CASSPQGQANTGELFF
- TRBJ1-1 many TRBV5-1 TGCGCCAGCAGCTTGGCCCCAGGAGAGGGAACTGAAGCTTTCTTT CASSLAPGEGTEAFF
TRBD2 TRBJ2-1 - TRBV20-1 TGCAGTGCTAGATCCATCCCGGGACTAGCGGGAGGGGATGAGCAGTTCTTC CSARSIPGLAGGDEQFF
- TRBJ1-6 many TRBV3-1 TGTGCCAGCAGCCCTATAAGTGGCCAGGGGATCCTCCACTTT CASSPISGQGILHF
- TRBJ1-3 many TRBV6-1 TGTGCCAGCAGTGAAGGCTATGCCTCTGGAAACACCATATATTTT CASSEGYASGNTIYF